The rows below give T cell receptor beta chains drawn from one sample of a study of shared clonotypes between healthy human individuals. The assay was immunoSEQ multiplex PCR, and TCRdb's table has in-frame clones only and misses some. The sample carries under 1,900,000 clones, 98% recorded once. The sample consisted of naive CD4+ T cells sorted from blood. The receptors shown here come from a man younger than 45 in good health. Each CDR3 is given with its conserved first and last residue. The size field is filled for only some rows; it gives once, few, many or a size class.

TRBV5-1,TRBJ2-5,NA,CASSWVAEETQYF
TRBV5-1,TRBJ1-3,NA,CASSMDGGNTIYF
TRBV10-3,TRBJ2-7,NA,CAISDPRGRSSYEQYF
TRBV7-2,TRBJ2-1,NA,CASSLVDRPGFF
TRBV15,TRBJ2-2,NA,CATRDFAGGGHTGELFF
TRBV18,TRBJ1-1,NA,CASSSVNTEAFF
TRBV7-2,TRBJ1-2,NA,CASSLASLVDYGYTF
TRBV4-2,TRBJ2-3,NA,CASSHPGTTLRDTQYF
TRBV19,TRBJ2-3,NA,CASSILGAEDTQYF
TRBV27,TRBJ1-5,NA,CASSLGFLSNQPQHF
TRBV13,TRBJ2-2,NA,CASSLVASIWTGELFF
TRBV11-3,TRBJ1-1,NA,CASSLRENTDAFF
TRBV19,TRBJ1-5,once,CASSNQGAGNQPQHF
TRBV9,TRBJ1-3,NA,CASSPGHLNGNTIYF
TRBV5-1,TRBJ2-7,NA,CASSLSIALDYEQYF
TRBV15,TRBJ2-5,NA,CATSRHIAGPVLETQYF
TRBV28,TRBJ1-2,NA,CASGPGGGYGYTF
TRBV18,TRBJ2-3,once,CASSGTPAGFTDTQYF
TRBV29-1,TRBJ2-7,NA,CSVAQGMGEQYF
TRBV9,TRBJ2-1,NA,CASSVGPLAGGYVQFF
TRBV5-1,TRBJ2-3,NA,CASSFGQRTDTQYF
TRBV18,TRBJ2-1,NA,CASSDSSYNEQFF
TRBV28,TRBJ1-2,NA,CASSTPAGNYGYTF
TRBV4-3,TRBJ2-1,once,CASSRHQGADIVSYNEQFF
TRBV28,TRBJ1-2,NA,CGTGLIYGYTF
TRBV9,TRBJ2-1,NA,CASSVGTGGNVEQFF
TRBV5-1,TRBJ1-4,NA,CASSPGVGNEKLFF
TRBV7-8,TRBJ2-2,NA,CASSLDGTGELFF
TRBV25-1,TRBJ2-7,NA,CASSPSGGEQYF
TRBV28,TRBJ2-2,NA,CASSLVGVGPGELFF
TRBV7-9,TRBJ2-5,NA,CASSLVHPGPQYF
TRBV5-4,TRBJ2-1,NA,CASSRGQVGNDEQFF
TRBV5-1,TRBJ2-7,NA,CASSRTSGRAYEQYF
TRBV4-3,TRBJ1-2,NA,CASSQEGRGYGYTF
TRBV9,TRBJ1-1,NA,CASSAGDEAFF
TRBV15,TRBJ2-5,NA,CATSRVAGSGETQYF
TRBV10-3,TRBJ2-3,NA,CAISEREGKDTQYF
TRBV2,TRBJ2-7,NA,CASTPGLLIYEQYF
TRBV5-1,TRBJ1-2,NA,CASRPDGGGTHYGYTF
TRBV14,TRBJ2-7,NA,CASSQEHPQVHEQYF
TRBV6-5,TRBJ2-3,NA,CASSYLGLAGTDTQYF
TRBV7-9,TRBJ2-7,NA,CASSPGAHPRGLNYEQYF